The next 21 T cell receptor beta chains were all read from a single sample in a study of cytomegalovirus exposure and HLA in healthy donors. 60 Vbeta and 13 Jbeta primers were used in PCR. Profiled with immunoSEQ multiplex PCR; TCRdb holds only in-frame clones, not every one. The profile covers approximately 100,000 clones, with approximately 70% appearing a single time and under 9.5% taken by the ten largest. The source material was PBMCs. The source of these receptors is a man in his forties in good health and CMV-seronegative.

This chain links TRBV6-5 with TRBJ2-5; 7 nucleotides match TRBD2. CDR1 and CDR2 from the germline V gene are MNHEY and SVGAGI. The ends lost 2 bases at V and 0 bases at J; junction bases unmatched: 3. This CDR3 is 15 amino acids long. CDR3 bases: TGTGCCAGCAGTTACCTAGCGGAGAACCAAGAGACCCAGTACTTC. Encoded protein: CASSYLAENQETQYF.

Details on this clone: The sample has other DNA sequences that encode this CDR3 too. This chain links TRBV5-6 with TRBJ2-3, with D possibly matching TRBD2 (6 bases). Trimming left V 0 bases short and J 1 base short, with 9 bases between. Germline CDR1 reads SGHDT; CDR2 reads YYEEEE. This CDR3 is 15 amino acids long. The CDR3, as DNA: TGTGCCAGCAGCTTGGCGGGCGGGGGCACAGATACGCAGTATTTT. It translates to CASSLAGGGTDTQYF.

The chain carries TRBV9 and TRBJ2-7, with D tentatively TRBD2 (7 bases). Germline V gene data show CDR1 as SGDLS and CDR2 as YYNGEE. Trimming removed 2 bases at V and 7 bases at J, with 16 bases between. This CDR3 region has 14 residues. The CDR3 sequence: CASSVFQRGGEQYF. The CDR3 bases are TGTGCCAGCAGCGTTTTCCAGAGGGGGGGGGAGCAGTACTTC.

This clone was detected a few times. The V gene is TRBV9, the J gene TRBJ1-6; D is perhaps TRBD1 (5 bases). The CDR3 is made up of 13 amino acids. Trimming removed 0 bases from V and 13 bases from J, with 11 bases in between. The germline V gene has CDR1 SGDLS and CDR2 YYNGEE. The CDR3, as DNA: TGTGCCAGCAGCGTAGGAAGGGGTGGGCCCCTCCACTTT. Residues: CASSVGRGGPLHF.

V gene TRBV4-2 combines with J gene TRBJ2-5; 10 bases fit TRBD1. CDR3 length: 15 amino acids. Germline lookup yields CDR1 LGHNA and CDR2 YNFKEQ. Germline trimming cut 3 bases from V and 9 bases from J; bases unmatched to any gene: 10. The CDR3, as DNA: TGTGCCAGCAGCCATGGAGGACAGGGGGGGTTTGCCCAGTACTTC. Protein product: CASSHGGQGGFAQYF.

V and J are TRBV5-1 and TRBJ2-7; unclear D gene. CDR3 length: 14 residues. The V gene's germline CDR1 is SGHRS and CDR2 YFSETQ. The germline V and J ends were trimmed by 0 bases and 0 bases, with 7 bases remaining between them. In DNA form, the CDR3 reads TGCGCCAGCAGCTTGGCGGTATCCTCCTACGAGCAGTACTTC. Translating gives CASSLAVSSYEQYF.

The chain joins TRBV5-1 to TRBJ1-3; D may be TRBD1 (5 bases). There are 15 residues in the CDR3. Per the germline V gene, CDR1 is SGHRS and CDR2 is YFSETQ. Between the trimmed V and J ends, which lost 4 bases and 1 base, there was a span of 12 bases. CDR3: CASSGGGGSGNTIYF. The CDR3 nucleotides are TGCGCCAGCAGCGGGGGGGGAGGATCTGGAAACACCATATATTTT.

This clone was counted a few times. A far larger clone differs by one base, so this is likely a read error. Other DNA sequences of this sample code for an identical CDR3. The genes are TRBV6-1 and TRBJ2-7, with D possibly matching TRBD2 (6 bases). The V end was cut by 0 bases, the J end by 0 bases, with 9 bases between. CDR3 size: 15 residues. Germline values: CDR1 MNHNS, CDR2 SASEGT. The CDR3 loop is CASSEAEGTSYEQYF. As DNA, the CDR3 is TGTGCCAGCAGTGAAGCGGAGGGTACCTCCTACGAGCAGTACTTC.

The V gene is TRBV6-6, the J gene TRBJ1-2; 8 bases are shared with TRBD1. V was clipped by 6 bases and J by 4 bases; unmatched bases: 10. The CDR3 has 15 amino acids. CDR1 and CDR2 (germline): MNHNY, SVGAGI (reference sequence). The CDR3 nucleotides read TGTGCCAGCAGGGGGGCTTACGGACAGGGCTATGGCTACACCTTC. Its protein product is CASRGAYGQGYGYTF.

The chain uses TRBV5-1 and TRBJ2-1; a weak D match, TRBD2 (5 bases). Between the trimmed V and J ends, which lost 1 base and 8 bases, there was a span of 16 bases. Germline V gene data show CDR1 as SGHRS and CDR2 as YFSETQ. The CDR3 runs 15 residues. The CDR3 protein is CASSLTWAAGDEQFF. The CDR3 bases are TGCGCCAGCAGCTTGACCTGGGCCGCGGGCGATGAGCAGTTCTTC.

This chain connects TRBV4-3 to TRBJ1-5, with D unclear. The CDR3 runs 15 residues. CDR1 is LGHNA, CDR2 YSLEER, per germline. Between the trimmed V and J ends, which lost 0 bases and 2 bases, there was a span of 8 bases. CDR3 sequence reads: CASSQDSRGNQPQHF. DNA for the CDR3: TGCGCCAGCAGCCAAGATTCGAGGGGCAATCAGCCCCAGCATTTT.

This clone was counted only a few times. The chain is built from TRBV4-3 and TRBJ1-5, with D maybe TRBD1 (5 bases). The CDR3 contains 15 residues. Trimming removed 1 base from V and 3 bases from J, with 10 bases in between. Per germline, CDR1 LGHNA and CDR2 YSLEER. CDR3 bases: TGCGCCAGCAGCCAAGGATACAGGCCCAATCAGCCCCAGCATTTT. It is translated as CASSQGYRPNQPQHF.

The genes are TRBV10-3 and TRBJ1-2; 11 bases map to TRBD1. Germline loops: CDR1 ENHRY, CDR2 SYGVKD. J gave up 4 bases and V 10 bases, and 8 bases lay outside the gene matches. The CDR3 totals 14 residues. Here the CDR3 reads CATVGQGDFYGYTF. CDR3 DNA: TGTGCCACCGTGGGACAGGGGGATTTCTATGGCTACACCTTC.

This clone was found once. V is TRBV7-6 and J is TRBJ2-1; the D gene is possibly TRBD2 (5 bases). V lost 4 bases and J 5 bases, leaving 12 bases between the germline ends. Germline CDR1 SGHVS, CDR2 FNYEAQ. The CDR3 runs 14 residues. The CDR3 is CASSSLIGDNEQFF. Here the CDR3 DNA reads TGTGCCAGCAGCTCCCTGATCGGGGACAATGAGCAGTTCTTC.

This clone was seen more than once but under ten times. The chain joins TRBV28 to TRBJ1-4; 7 bases fit TRBD1. Germline lookup yields CDR1 MDHEN and CDR2 SYDVKM. The CDR3 length is 15 residues. V shed 5 bases and J 7 bases; nucleotides not matched to a gene: 10. CDR3 amino acids: CASSAAGTVAEKLFF. As DNA, the CDR3 is TGTGCCAGCAGTGCAGCCGGGACAGTCGCTGAAAAACTGTTTTTT.

J is TRBJ2-1 and V is TRBV19; 8 nucleotides line up with TRBD2. This CDR3 contains 16 residues. Trimming cost V 6 bases and J 0 bases; bases outside gene matches: 7. Germline assignment: CDR1 LNHDA and CDR2 SQIVND (reference sequence). The CDR3 sequence: CASSDRGGPSYNEQFF. CDR3 DNA sequence: TGTGCCAGTAGCGACCGCGGGGGGCCCTCCTACAATGAGCAGTTCTTC.

This chain joins TRBV4-3 and TRBJ1-6, with D unresolved. The CDR3 loop spans 14 amino acids. V was clipped by 2 bases and J by 7 bases, with 9 bases between them. From germline, CDR1 is LGHNA and CDR2 YSLEER. The CDR3 region is CASSQWTGNSPLHF. CDR3 bases: TGCGCCAGCAGCCAATGGACGGGGAATTCACCCCTCCACTTT.

This clone was counted only a few times. This chain connects TRBV5-6 to TRBJ2-3; TRBD2 aligns across 14 bases. This CDR3 has 17 amino acids. Germline V gene sequence: CDR1 SGHDT, CDR2 YYEEEE. The V segment lost 3 bases and the J segment 5 bases; nucleotides outside the gene matches: 8. The CDR3: CASSWRLAGGVGDTQYF. Here the CDR3 DNA reads TGTGCCAGCAGCTGGAGACTAGCGGGGGGGGTAGGAGATACGCAGTATTTT.

This chain connects TRBV30 to TRBJ2-1; 8 positions match TRBD2. V was pared by 0 bases and J by 2 bases, with 3 bases of the junction left unmatched. The CDR3 loop spans 15 amino acids. CDR1 GTSNPN and CDR2 SVGIG come from the germline V gene (reference sequence). CDR3 bases: TGTGCCTGGAGTGTGAGCGGGGGCCCCTACAATGAGCAGTTCTTC. The encoded protein is CAWSVSGGPYNEQFF.

The chain combines TRBV28 with TRBJ2-7; TRBD1 agrees at 8 bases. CDR3 length: 16 residues. V shed 6 bases and J 6 bases; nucleotides not matched to a gene: 16. Germline assignment: CDR1 MDHEN and CDR2 SYDVKM. DNA of the CDR3: TGTGCCAGCAGCCGACCCGACGGACAGGGAGGAGGCGAGCAGTACTTC. This translates into CASSRPDGQGGGEQYF. The variable domain in full, completed from reference TRBV28 and TRBJ2-7, reads DVKVTQSSRYLVKRTGEKVFLECVQDMDHENMFWYRQDPGLGLRLIYFSYDVKMKEKGDIPEGYSVSREKKERFSLILESASTNQTSMYLCASSRPDGQGGGEQYFGPGTRLTVT.

V is TRBV4-2 and J is TRBJ1-2, with 10 bases that match TRBD1. V was pared by 4 bases and J by 2 bases, with 10 bases of the junction left unmatched. Per the germline V gene, CDR1 is LGHNA and CDR2 is YNFKEQ. The CDR3 has 17 residues. The CDR3 DNA reads as TGTGCCAGCAGCCTTACCGGGACAGGGGTTGCAAACTATGGCTACACCTTC. This gives the protein CASSLTGTGVANYGYTF.